Below, 17 T cell receptor beta chains from the same sample are listed, as sequenced in a study of identical twins. TCRdb itself ran the 5' RACE reads through MiXCR, one entry per CDR3 protein. The data contain 310,000 or so distinct CDR3 sequences, 8% to 9.5% of them singletons. The data were also submitted as part of a second study, on yellow fever vaccine responses in identical twins.

Source material: CD8+ T cells sorted from blood. Every receptor here comes from a woman aged 18-30 years in good health.

V and J are TRBV20-1 and TRBJ2-7, with 10 bases identical to TRBD2. CDR3 length equals 15 residues. The germline CDR1 and CDR2 sequences are DFQATT and SNEGSKA (reference sequence). V lost 0 bases to trimming and J lost 4 bases; unmatched junction nucleotides: 6. The CDR3 DNA sequence: TGCAGTGCTAGAGATCGGGGTAGCGGGAGGTACGAGCAGTACTTC. Protein: CSARDRGSGRYEQYF.

The sample holds a few counts of this clonotype. This chain joins TRBV5-1 and TRBJ2-1; 12 bases agree with TRBD2. V shed 2 bases and J 0 bases; nucleotides not matched to a gene: 9. The germline gives CDR1 SGHRS, CDR2 YFSETQ. There are 19 residues in the CDR3. The CDR3 loop reads CASSFWTSGTPSSYNEQFF. CDR3 DNA sequence: TGCGCCAGCAGCTTTTGGACTAGCGGGACCCCGTCCTCCTACAATGAGCAGTTCTTC.

V and J are TRBV20-1 and TRBJ1-1; a possible D gene is TRBD1 (5 bases). The CDR3 extends over 12 amino acids. V dropped 1 base and J dropped 5 bases, with 8 bases sitting between them. Germline-derived CDR1 and CDR2 are DFQATT and SNEGSKA (reference sequence). CDR3 sequence: CSARGPGTEAFF. The CDR3 DNA reads TGCAGTGCTAGAGGGCCAGGGACTGAAGCTTTCTTT.

This chain joins TRBV20-1 and TRBJ2-7; 12 bases line up with TRBD1. V shed 3 bases, J shed 4 bases, and the junction held 13 bases outside the gene matches. CDR1 is DFQATT and CDR2 is SNEGSKA in the germline V gene (reference sequence). This CDR3 contains 17 residues. The CDR3 spells CSARAGQGAPSWYEQYF. The CDR3 nucleotides are TGCAGTGCTAGGGCGGGACAGGGGGCTCCCTCCTGGTACGAGCAGTACTTC.

This clonotype was seen more than once but under ten times. The rearrangement joins TRBV4-3 to TRBJ2-2, with D uncertain. The CDR3 spans 14 residues. V lost 0 bases and J lost 6, with 8 bases in between. Looked up from germline, CDR1 is LGHNA and CDR2 is YSLEER. The CDR3 sequence: CASSQDRFPGELFF. The CDR3 nucleotides are TGCGCCAGCAGCCAAGATCGTTTTCCCGGGGAGCTGTTTTTT.

The chain is built from TRBV20-1 and TRBJ2-5; 12 bases are a match to TRBD2. The junction had 7 bases not matched to a gene; V was cut back by 3 bases and J by 5 bases. Germline values: CDR1 DFQATT, CDR2 SNEGSKA (reference sequence). The CDR3 length is 15 residues. Here the CDR3 DNA reads TGCAGTGCTAGCCCTAGCGGGAGGGCCGCTGAGACCCAGTACTTC. This encodes CSASPSGRAAETQYF.

The rearrangement uses TRBV6-4 and TRBJ2-3, with a possible D match to TRBD1 (6 bases). Between the trimmed V and J ends, which lost 0 bases and 2 bases, there was a span of 12 bases. CDR3 size: 16 residues. The germline V gene encodes CDR1 MRHNA and CDR2 SNTAGT. The CDR3 sequence: CASSDSTQGTTDTQYF. In DNA, the CDR3 is TGTGCCAGCAGTGACTCGACTCAGGGGACCACAGATACGCAGTATTTT.

To note about this clonotype: Since a much larger clone is just one base distant, this may be a read error. The CDR3 DNA is TGCGCCAGCGGCCAAGATAGGAGACTAGCCTACGAGCAGTACTTC. Amino acid sequence: CASGQDRRLAYEQYF. The rearrangement links TRBV4-3 to TRBJ2-7; weak D call: TRBD2 (6 bases). Germline CDR1 is LGHNA and CDR2 is YSLEER. The CDR3 spans 15 residues.

Only a few counts were recorded for this clonotype. The V call is TRBV20-1, the J call TRBJ2-1, with TRBD2 identical over 13 bases. The V segment lost 2 bases and the J segment 4 bases; nucleotides outside the gene matches: 8. Germline CDR1 and CDR2: DFQATT and SNEGSKA (reference sequence). The CDR3 is 17 amino acids. The CDR3 DNA reads as TGCAGTGCTAGAACCCTAGGACTAGCGGGAGCGTACAATGAGCAGTTCTTC. Its translation is CSARTLGLAGAYNEQFF.

This clonotype was seen a handful of times. J is TRBJ2-2 and V is TRBV15; 7 nucleotides agree with TRBD1. V shed 0 bases and J 2 bases; nucleotides not matched to a gene: 15. The CDR3 spans 20 residues. Germline V gives CDR1 LNHNV, CDR2 YYDKDF (reference sequence). Written as DNA, the CDR3 is TGTGCCACCAGCAGAGATCTAGGGGGCTGGCTAGCAGATAACACCGGGGAGCTGTTTTTT. Translating gives CATSRDLGGWLADNTGELFF. Full variable domain (outside the CDR3, taken from reference TRBV15 and TRBJ2-2): DAMVIQNPRYQVTQFGKPVTLSCSQTLNHNVMYWYQQKSSQAPKLLFHYYDKDFNNEADTPDNFQSRRPNTSFCFLDIRSPGLGDTAMYLCATSRDLGGWLADNTGELFFGEGSRLTVL.

The rearrangement joins TRBV6-1 to TRBJ2-1; perhaps TRBD2 as D (6 bases). The CDR3 runs 18 residues. Germline V lookup: CDR1 MNHNS, CDR2 SASEGT. The V and J ends lost 0 bases and 3 bases respectively, with 18 bases between them. The chain's CDR3 is CASSEALGEGGIYNEQFF. CDR3 bases: TGTGCCAGCAGTGAAGCGCTTGGGGAAGGAGGGATCTACAATGAGCAGTTCTTC.

This clonotype was observed once. The V gene is TRBV5-6, the J gene TRBJ2-1; D might be TRBD2 (5 bases). The CDR3 is made up of 15 amino acids. The germline V gene encodes CDR1 SGHDT and CDR2 YYEEEE. Trimming removed 0 bases from V and 8 bases from J, with 15 bases in between. CDR3: CASSLGSASSHEQFF. The CDR3 DNA sequence: TGTGCCAGCAGCTTGGGAAGCGCTAGCTCCCATGAGCAGTTCTTC.

This clonotype was observed at least ten times. One end of the junction varies from germline; a read error may be responsible. CDR3 sequence: CSVEGDTQYF. The CDR3 DNA follows: TGCAGCGTGGAAGGGGATACGCAGTATTTT. The chain is built from TRBV29-1 and TRBJ2-3; no firm D call. There are 10 residues in the CDR3. The germline V gene encodes CDR1 SQVTM and CDR2 ANQGSEA.

This chain links TRBV7-9 with TRBJ2-7; no clear D. The CDR3 contains 14 residues. Trimming removed 1 base from V and 3 bases from J, with 10 bases in between. Germline CDR1 SEHNR, CDR2 FQNEAQ (reference sequence). The CDR3 reads CASSLVVSNYEQYF. In DNA, the CDR3 is TGTGCCAGCAGCTTAGTGGTTTCGAACTACGAGCAGTACTTC.

The J gene is TRBJ1-2, the V gene TRBV20-1, with TRBD1 identical over 7 bases. The CDR3 length is 15 residues. Germline V gives CDR1 DFQATT, CDR2 SNEGSKA (reference sequence). V shed 0 bases and J 5 bases; nucleotides not matched to a gene: 9. The CDR3 sequence is CSARDLEGALYGYTF. The CDR3 bases are TGCAGTGCTAGAGATCTTGAGGGGGCGCTTTATGGCTACACCTTC.

This clonotype was picked up a small number of times. CDR3 nucleotides: TGTGCCAGCAGGCAGGATTTCTACAATGAGCAGTTCTTC. Protein sequence: CASRQDFYNEQFF. The rearrangement joins TRBV5-5 to TRBJ2-1; D unresolved. Germline assignment: CDR1 SGHKS and CDR2 YYEKEE (reference sequence). The CDR3 is made up of 13 amino acids. The germline V and J ends were trimmed by 5 bases and 3 bases, with 9 bases remaining between them.

The rearrangement uses TRBV24-1 and TRBJ2-7; D call uncertain. The CDR3 is made up of 16 amino acids. Trimming shortened V by 0 bases and J by 4 bases, and 15 bases separated the two germline ends. CDR1 is KGHDR, CDR2 SFDVKD, per germline. Here the CDR3 DNA reads TGTGCCACCAGTGATTTGCACACGTCTAACGTGTACGAGCAGTACTTC. It is translated as CATSDLHTSNVYEQYF.